This T cell receptor (beta chain) originates from a study of tumor and adjacent non-tumor tissue in lung cancer. Looking at the study overall: Stage I to III disease affected about nine men and a handful of women aged roughly 31 to 85.

This sample's RNA came from whole unsorted tissue. The normal lung tissue was taken more than 3 cm from the tumor edge. TCRbeta libraries were built with three rounds of nested PCR, modified from ARM-PCR. TCRdb re-derived calls from the multiplex PCR reads in MiXCR, one entry per CDR3 protein. This table holds fewer than 45,000 distinct CDR3 sequences, roughly two thirds found once. Note on this clonotype: A much larger clone lies one base from this, so it may be a read error.

Trimming removed 2 bases from V and 9 bases from J, with 8 bases in between. CDR1 SGHDT and CDR2 YYEEEE come from the germline V gene. The CDR3 is 12 residues long. This chain uses TRBV5-6 with TRBJ2-2; D might be TRBD1 (5 bases). This receptor was taken from a woman in her 40s with non-small cell lung cancer. The sample consisted of distant non-tumor lung tissue. CDR3 amino acids: CASSFRARELFF. DNA of the CDR3: TGTGCCAGCAGCTTCAGGGCCCGGGAGCTGTTTTTT.